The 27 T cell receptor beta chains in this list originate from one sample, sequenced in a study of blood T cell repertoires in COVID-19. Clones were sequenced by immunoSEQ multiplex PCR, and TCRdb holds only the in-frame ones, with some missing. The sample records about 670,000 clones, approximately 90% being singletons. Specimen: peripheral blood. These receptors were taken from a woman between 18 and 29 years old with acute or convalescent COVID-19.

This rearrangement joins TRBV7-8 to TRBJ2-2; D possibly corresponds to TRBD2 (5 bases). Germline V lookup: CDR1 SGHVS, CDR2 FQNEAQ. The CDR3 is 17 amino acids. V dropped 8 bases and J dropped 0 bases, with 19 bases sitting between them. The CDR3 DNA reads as TGTGCCAGCGACTACTTGGCGCTTTCTTCGAACACCGGGGAGCTGTTTTTT. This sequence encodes CASDYLALSSNTGELFF. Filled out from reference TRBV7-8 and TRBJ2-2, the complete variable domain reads GAGVSQSPRYKVAKRGQDVALRCDPISGHVSLFWYQQALGQGPEFLTYFQNEAQLDKSGLPSDRFFAERPEGSVSTLKIQRTQQEDSAVYLCASDYLALSSNTGELFFGEGSRLTVL.

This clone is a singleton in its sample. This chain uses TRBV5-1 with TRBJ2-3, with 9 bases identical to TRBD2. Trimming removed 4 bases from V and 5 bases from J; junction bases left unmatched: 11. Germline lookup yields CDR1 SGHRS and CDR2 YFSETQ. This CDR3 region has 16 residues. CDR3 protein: CASSLSGGGAGDTQYF. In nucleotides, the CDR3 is TGCGCCAGCAGCCTCAGCGGCGGGGGGGCCGGAGATACGCAGTATTTT.

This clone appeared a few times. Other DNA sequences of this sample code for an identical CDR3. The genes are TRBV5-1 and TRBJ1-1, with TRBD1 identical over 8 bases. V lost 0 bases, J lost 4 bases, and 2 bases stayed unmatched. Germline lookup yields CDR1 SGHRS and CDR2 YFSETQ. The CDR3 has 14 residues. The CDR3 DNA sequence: TGCGCCAGCAGCTTGGGACAGGGGAGCACTGAAGCTTTCTTT. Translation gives CASSLGQGSTEAFF.

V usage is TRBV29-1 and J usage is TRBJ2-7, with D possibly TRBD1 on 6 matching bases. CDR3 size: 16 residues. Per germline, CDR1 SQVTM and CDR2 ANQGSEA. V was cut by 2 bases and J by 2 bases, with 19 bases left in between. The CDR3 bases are TGCAGCGTTGAACGGTCGGACAGCGTAGAGGCCTACGAGCAGTACTTC. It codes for CSVERSDSVEAYEQYF.

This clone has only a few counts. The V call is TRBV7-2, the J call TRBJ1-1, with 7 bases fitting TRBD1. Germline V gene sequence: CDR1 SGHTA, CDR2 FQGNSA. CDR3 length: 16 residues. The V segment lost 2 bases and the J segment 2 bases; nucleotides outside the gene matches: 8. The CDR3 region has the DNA TGTGCCAGCAGCTTAACCGGGACAGCCACAAACACTGAAGCTTTCTTT. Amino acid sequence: CASSLTGTATNTEAFF.

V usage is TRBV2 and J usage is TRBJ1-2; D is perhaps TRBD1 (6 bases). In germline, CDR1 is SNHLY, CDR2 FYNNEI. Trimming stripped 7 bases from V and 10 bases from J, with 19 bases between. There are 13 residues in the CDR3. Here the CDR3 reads CASTRLRDKDYTF. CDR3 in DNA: TGTGCCAGCACCCGATTGAGGGACAAGGACTACACCTTC.

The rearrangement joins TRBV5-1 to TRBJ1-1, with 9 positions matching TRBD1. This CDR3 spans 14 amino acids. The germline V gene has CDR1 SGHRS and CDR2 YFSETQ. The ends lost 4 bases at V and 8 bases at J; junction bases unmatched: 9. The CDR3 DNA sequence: TGCGCCAGCAGCCGGACAGGGGAATATACCGAAGCTTTCTTT. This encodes CASSRTGEYTEAFF.

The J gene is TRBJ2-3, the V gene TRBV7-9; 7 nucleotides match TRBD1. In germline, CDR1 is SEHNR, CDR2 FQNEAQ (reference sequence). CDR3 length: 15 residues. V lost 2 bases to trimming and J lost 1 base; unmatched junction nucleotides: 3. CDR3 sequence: CASSLRGLGTDTQYF. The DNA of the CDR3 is TGTGCCAGCAGCTTAAGGGGGCTCGGCACAGATACGCAGTATTTT.

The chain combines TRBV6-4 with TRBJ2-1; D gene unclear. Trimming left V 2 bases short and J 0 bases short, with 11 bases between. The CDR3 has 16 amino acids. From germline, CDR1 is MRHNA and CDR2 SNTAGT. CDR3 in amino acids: CASSDVGVSSYNEQFF. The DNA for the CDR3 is TGTGCCAGCAGTGACGTGGGCGTCAGCTCCTACAATGAGCAGTTCTTC.

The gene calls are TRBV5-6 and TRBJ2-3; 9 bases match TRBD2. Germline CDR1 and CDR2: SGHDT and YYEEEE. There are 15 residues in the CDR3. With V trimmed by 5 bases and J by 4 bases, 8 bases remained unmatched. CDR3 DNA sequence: TGTGCCAGCAGTCCGGGACTAGCTGCCCCAGATACGCAGTATTTT. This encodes CASSPGLAAPDTQYF.

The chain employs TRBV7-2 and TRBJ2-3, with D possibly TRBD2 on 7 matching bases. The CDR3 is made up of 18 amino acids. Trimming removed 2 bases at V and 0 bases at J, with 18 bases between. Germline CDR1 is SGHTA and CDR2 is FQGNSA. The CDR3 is CASSLRRVRGGSTDTQYF. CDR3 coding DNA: TGTGCCAGCAGCTTACGTCGGGTGAGGGGGGGAAGCACAGATACGCAGTATTTT.

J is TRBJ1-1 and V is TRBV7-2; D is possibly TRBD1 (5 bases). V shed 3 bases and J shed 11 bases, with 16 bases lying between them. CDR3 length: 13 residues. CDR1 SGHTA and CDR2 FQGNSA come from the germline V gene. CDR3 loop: CASSLVRDAWAFF. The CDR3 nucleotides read TGTGCCAGCAGCTTGGTGCGGGACGCTTGGGCTTTCTTT.

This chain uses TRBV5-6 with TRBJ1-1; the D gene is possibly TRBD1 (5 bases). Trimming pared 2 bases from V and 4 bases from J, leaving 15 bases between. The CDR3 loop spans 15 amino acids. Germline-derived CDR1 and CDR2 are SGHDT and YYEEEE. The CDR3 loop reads CASSFGTTRGTEAFF. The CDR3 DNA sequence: TGTGCCAGCAGCTTTGGGACTACCCGTGGCACTGAAGCTTTCTTT.

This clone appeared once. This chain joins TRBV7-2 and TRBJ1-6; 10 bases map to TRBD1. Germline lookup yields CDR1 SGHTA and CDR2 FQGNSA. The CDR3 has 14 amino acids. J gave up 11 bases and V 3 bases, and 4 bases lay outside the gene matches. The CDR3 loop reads CASSLTGGETPLHF. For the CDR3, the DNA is TGTGCCAGCAGCTTGACAGGGGGCGAGACACCCCTCCACTTT. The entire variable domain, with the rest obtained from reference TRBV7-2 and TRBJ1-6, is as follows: GAGVSQSPSNKVTEKGKDVELRCDPISGHTALYWYRQSLGQGLEFLIYFQGNSAPDKSGLPSDRFSAERTGGSVSTLTIQRTQQEDSAVYLCASSLTGGETPLHFGNGTRLTVT.

The chain's CDR3 is CASSPAGGKGNTIYF. CDR3 bases: TGTGCCAGCAGCCCCGCGGGGGGTAAAGGAAACACCATATATTTT. This sequence joins TRBV7-2 and TRBJ1-3; a weak D match, TRBD1 (5 bases). The CDR3 is made up of 15 amino acids. Per the germline V gene, CDR1 is SGHTA and CDR2 is FQGNSA. V gave up 5 bases and J gave up 4 bases, with 15 bases separating them. Full variable domain (rest looked up from reference TRBV7-2 and TRBJ1-3): GAGVSQSPSNKVTEKGKDVELRCDPISGHTALYWYRQSLGQGLEFLIYFQGNSAPDKSGLPSDRFSAERTGGSVSTLTIQRTQQEDSAVYLCASSPAGGKGNTIYFGEGSWLTVV.

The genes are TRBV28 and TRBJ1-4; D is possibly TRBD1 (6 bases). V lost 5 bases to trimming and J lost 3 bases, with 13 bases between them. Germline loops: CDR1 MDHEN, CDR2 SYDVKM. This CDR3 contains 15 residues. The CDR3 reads CASSPQGLANEKLFF. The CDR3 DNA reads TGTGCCAGCAGTCCACAGGGTCTGGCTAATGAAAAACTGTTTTTT.

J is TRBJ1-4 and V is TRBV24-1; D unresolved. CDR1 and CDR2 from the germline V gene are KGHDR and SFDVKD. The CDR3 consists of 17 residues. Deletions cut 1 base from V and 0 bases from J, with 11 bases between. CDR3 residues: CATSDFLGETTNEKLFF. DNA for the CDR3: TGTGCCACCAGTGATTTTCTTGGGGAGACAACTAATGAAAAACTGTTTTTT.

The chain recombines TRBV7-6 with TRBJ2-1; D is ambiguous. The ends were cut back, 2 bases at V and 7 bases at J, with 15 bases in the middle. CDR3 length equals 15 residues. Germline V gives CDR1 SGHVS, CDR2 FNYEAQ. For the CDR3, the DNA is TGTGCCAGCAGCTTATCCTCCGATGCGCTAAATGAGCAGTTCTTC. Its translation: CASSLSSDALNEQFF.

CDR3 in DNA: TGTGCTAGTGGTTTGAGGCTACAGGGGATCACTGAAGCTTTCTTT. It specifies CASGLRLQGITEAFF. The V and J genes are TRBV12-5 and TRBJ1-1; 7 bases match TRBD1. The CDR3 has 15 residues. With V trimmed by 2 bases and J by 4 bases, 7 bases remained unmatched. Looked up from germline, CDR1 is LGHNT and CDR2 is FRNRAP. The full variable domain, in which reference TRBV12-5 and TRBJ1-1 provide the parts outside the CDR3, is DARVTQTPRHKVTEMGQEVTMRCQPILGHNTVFWYRQTMMQGLELLAYFRNRAPLDDSGMPKDRFSAEMPDATLATLKIQPSEPRDSAVYFCASGLRLQGITEAFFGQGTRLTVV.

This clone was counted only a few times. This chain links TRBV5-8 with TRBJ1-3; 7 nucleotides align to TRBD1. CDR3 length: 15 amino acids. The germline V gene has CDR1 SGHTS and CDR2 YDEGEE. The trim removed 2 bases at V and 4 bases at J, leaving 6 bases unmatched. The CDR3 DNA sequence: TGTGCCAGCAGCTTAACCCCGGGACAGGGAAACACCATATATTTT. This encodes CASSLTPGQGNTIYF.

CDR3 nucleotide sequence: TGTGCCAGCAGTAGGACAGGGGGCAGAAGTGAAGCTTTCTTT. Its protein product is CASSRTGGRSEAFF. This chain links TRBV6-5 with TRBJ1-1, with 11 bases lining up with TRBD1. CDR3 length equals 14 residues. Germline V gene lookup returns CDR1 MNHEY and CDR2 SVGAGI. The V gene end was trimmed by 5 bases and the J gene end by 7 bases; junction bases not matched to a gene: 6.

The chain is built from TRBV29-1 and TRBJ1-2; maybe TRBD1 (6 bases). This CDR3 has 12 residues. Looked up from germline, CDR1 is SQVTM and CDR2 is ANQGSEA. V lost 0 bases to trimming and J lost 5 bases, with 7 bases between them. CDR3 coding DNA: TGCAGCGTTGAAGACAGGGGATATGGCTACACCTTC. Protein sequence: CSVEDRGYGYTF. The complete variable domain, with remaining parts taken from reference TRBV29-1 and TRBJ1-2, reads SAVISQKPSRDICQRGTSLTIQCQVDSQVTMMFWYRQQPGQSLTLIATANQGSEATYESGFVIDKFPISRPNLTFSTLTVSNMSPEDSSIYLCSVEDRGYGYTFGSGTRLTVV.

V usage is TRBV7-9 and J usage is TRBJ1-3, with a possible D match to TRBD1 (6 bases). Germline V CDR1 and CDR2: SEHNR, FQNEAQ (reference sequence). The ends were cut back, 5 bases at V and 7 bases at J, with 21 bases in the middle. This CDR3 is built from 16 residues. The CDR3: CASSPPFGGDVNTIYF. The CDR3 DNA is TGTGCCAGCAGCCCACCCTTTGGGGGCGACGTGAACACCATATATTTT. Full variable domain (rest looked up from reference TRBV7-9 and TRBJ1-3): DTGVSQNPRHKITKRGQNVTFRCDPISEHNRLYWYRQTLGQGPEFLTYFQNEAQLEKSRLLSDRFSAERPKGSFSTLEIQRTEQGDSAMYLCASSPPFGGDVNTIYFGEGSWLTVV.

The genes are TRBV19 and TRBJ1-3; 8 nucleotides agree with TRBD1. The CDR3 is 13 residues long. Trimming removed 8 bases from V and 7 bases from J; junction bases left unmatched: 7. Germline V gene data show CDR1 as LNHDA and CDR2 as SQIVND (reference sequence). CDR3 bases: TGTGCCAGTTCACCCAGGGGGCGGAACACCATATATTTT. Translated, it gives CASSPRGRNTIYF.

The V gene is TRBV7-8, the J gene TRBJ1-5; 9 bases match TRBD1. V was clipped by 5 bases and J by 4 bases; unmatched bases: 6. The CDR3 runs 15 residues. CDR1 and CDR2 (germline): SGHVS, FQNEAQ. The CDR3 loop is CASSLGQGSNQPQHF. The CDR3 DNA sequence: TGTGCCAGCAGCCTGGGACAGGGTTCGAATCAGCCCCAGCATTTT.

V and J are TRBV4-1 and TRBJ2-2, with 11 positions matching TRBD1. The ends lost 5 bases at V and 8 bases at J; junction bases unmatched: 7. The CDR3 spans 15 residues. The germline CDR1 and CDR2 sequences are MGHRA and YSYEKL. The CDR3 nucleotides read TGCGCCAGCAGCTTCTGGACAGGGGGCGATGGGGAGCTGTTTTTT. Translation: CASSFWTGGDGELFF.

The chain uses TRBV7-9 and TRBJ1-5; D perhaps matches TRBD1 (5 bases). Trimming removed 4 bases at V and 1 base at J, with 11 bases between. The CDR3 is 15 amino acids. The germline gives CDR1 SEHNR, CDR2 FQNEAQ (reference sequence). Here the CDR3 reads CASSSKGQSNQPQHF. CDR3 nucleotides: TGTGCCAGCAGCTCAAAGGGGCAGAGCAATCAGCCCCAGCATTTT.